This TCR beta chain was captured in a study of persistence of HIV-infected CD4 T cells. Study-level findings and limits: Within sorted populations, more oligoclonal TCRs accompanied more oligoclonal proviruses.

The stimulus was lysate of CMV-infected fibroblasts, about 10 ug/mL. CD4+ T cells upregulating both CD40 ligand and CD69 were sorted as responding cells. This was the immunoSEQ version 4 assay in survey mode. Assay used: immunoSEQ multiplex PCR; TCRdb lists only in-frame clones, some missing. This repertoire shows 10,000 to 15,000 clones, over 60% found once; its top ten account for roughly a sixth. Germline CDR1 and CDR2: SEHNR and FQNEAQ (reference sequence). CDR3 length: 15 residues. V gave up 5 bases and J gave up 2 bases, with 16 bases separating them. A word on this clone: No antigen is known for it.

This clonotype was obtained from an adult man with HIV who was CMV-seropositive. The V gene is TRBV7-9, the J gene TRBJ2-7; D possibly uses TRBD1 or TRBD2 (5 bases each). The material sequenced was CD4+ T cells sorted from PBMCs after 18-hour stimulation, taken from a patient who received antiretroviral therapy. For the CDR3, the DNA is TGTGCCAGCAGCGCTCGGGGCCGAGGGACCTACGAGCAGTACTTC. Amino acid sequence: CASSARGRGTYEQYF.